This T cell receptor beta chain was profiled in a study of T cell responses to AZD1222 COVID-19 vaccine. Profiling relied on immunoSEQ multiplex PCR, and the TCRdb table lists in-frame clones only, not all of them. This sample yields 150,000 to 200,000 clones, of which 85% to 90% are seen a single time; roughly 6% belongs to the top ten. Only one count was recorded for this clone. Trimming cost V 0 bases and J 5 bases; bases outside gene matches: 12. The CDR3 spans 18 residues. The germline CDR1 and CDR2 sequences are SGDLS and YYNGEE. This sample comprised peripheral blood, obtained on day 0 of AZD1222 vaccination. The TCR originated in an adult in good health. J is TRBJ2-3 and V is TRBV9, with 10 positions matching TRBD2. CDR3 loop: CASSVGLGLAGDGDTQYF. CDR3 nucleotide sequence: TGTGCCAGCAGCGTAGGTTTGGGTCTAGCGGGAGATGGAGATACGCAGTATTTT.